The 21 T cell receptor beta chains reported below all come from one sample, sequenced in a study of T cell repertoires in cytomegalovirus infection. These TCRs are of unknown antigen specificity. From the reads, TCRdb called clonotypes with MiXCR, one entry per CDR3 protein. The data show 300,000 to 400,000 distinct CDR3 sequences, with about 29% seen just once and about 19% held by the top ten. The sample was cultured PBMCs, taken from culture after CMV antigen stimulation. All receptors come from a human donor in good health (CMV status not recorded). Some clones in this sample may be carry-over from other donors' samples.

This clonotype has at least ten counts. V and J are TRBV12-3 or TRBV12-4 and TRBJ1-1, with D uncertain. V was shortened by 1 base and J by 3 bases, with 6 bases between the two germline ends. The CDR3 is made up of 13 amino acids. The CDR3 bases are TGTGCCAGCAGTTTAGATAGGTACACTGAAGCTTTCTTT. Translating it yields CASSLDRYTEAFF.

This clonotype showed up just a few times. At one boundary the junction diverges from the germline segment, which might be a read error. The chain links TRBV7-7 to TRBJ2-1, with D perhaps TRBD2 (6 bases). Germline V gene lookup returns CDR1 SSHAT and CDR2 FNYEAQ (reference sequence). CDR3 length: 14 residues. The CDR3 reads CASSPAGSGDEQFF. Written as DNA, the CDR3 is TGTGCTAGCAGCCCCGCCGGGAGCGGCGATGAGCAGTTCTTC.

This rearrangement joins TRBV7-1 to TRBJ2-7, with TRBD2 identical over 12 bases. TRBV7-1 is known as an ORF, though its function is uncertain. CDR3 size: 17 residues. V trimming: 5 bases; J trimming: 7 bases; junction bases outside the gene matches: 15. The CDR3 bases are TGTGCCAGCAGCCGCCTTGGACTAGCGGGGCATAACTGGGAGCAGTACTTC. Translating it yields CASSRLGLAGHNWEQYF.

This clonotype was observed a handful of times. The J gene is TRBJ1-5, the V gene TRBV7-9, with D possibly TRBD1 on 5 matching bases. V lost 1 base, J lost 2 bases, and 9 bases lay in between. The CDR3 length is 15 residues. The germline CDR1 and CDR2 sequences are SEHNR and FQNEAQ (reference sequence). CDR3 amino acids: CASSLGLGGNQPQHF. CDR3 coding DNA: TGTGCCAGCAGCTTAGGTTTAGGGGGCAATCAGCCCCAGCATTTT.

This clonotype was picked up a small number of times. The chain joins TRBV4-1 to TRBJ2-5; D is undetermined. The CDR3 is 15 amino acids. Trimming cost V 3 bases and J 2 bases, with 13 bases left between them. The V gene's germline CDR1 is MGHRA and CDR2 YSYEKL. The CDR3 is CASSHQHVFQETQYF. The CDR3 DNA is TGCGCCAGCAGCCACCAGCACGTTTTTCAAGAGACCCAGTACTTC.

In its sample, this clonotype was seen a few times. The CDR3 DNA sequence: TGTGCCAGCAGAGCCTCTCAGGACAGCAAAGCTTTCTTT. Its translation is CASRASQDSKAFF. The V call is TRBV2, the J call TRBJ1-1; D perhaps matches TRBD1 (6 bases). Trimming stripped 6 bases from V and 9 bases from J, with 17 bases between. The CDR3 is 13 amino acids. Germline V gene lookup returns CDR1 SNHLY and CDR2 FYNNEI.

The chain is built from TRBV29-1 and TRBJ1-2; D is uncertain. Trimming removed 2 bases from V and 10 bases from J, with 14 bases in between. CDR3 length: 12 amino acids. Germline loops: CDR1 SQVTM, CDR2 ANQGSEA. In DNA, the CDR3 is TGCAGCGTTGAAAGCTGGACCGGAACCTACACCTTC. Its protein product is CSVESWTGTYTF.

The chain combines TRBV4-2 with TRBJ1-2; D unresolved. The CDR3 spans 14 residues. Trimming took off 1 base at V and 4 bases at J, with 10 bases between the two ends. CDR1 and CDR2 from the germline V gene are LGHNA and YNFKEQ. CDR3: CASSQGAGPYGYTF. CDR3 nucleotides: TGTGCCAGCAGCCAAGGCGCCGGGCCCTATGGCTACACCTTC.

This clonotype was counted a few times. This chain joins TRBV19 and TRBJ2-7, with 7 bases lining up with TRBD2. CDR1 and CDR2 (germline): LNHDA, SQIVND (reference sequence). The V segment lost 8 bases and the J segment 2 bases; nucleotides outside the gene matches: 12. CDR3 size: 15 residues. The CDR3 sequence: CASHPDGTTTYEQYF. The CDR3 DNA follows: TGTGCCAGTCATCCCGACGGGACTACCACCTACGAGCAGTACTTC.

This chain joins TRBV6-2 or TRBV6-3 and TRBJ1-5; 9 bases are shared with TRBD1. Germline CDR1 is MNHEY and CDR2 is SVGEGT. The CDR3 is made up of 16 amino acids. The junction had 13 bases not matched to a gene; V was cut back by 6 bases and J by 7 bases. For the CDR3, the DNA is TGTGCCAGCAGACAACCCGGGACAGGGATGAGGCAGCCCCAGCATTTT. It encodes CASRQPGTGMRQPQHF.

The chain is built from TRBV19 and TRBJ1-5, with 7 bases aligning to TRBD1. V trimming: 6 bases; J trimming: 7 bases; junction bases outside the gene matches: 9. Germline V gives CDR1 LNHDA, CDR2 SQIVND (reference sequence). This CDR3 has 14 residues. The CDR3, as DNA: TGTGCCAGTAGGAATACAGGGGCAGGGCAGCCCCAGCATTTT. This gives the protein CASRNTGAGQPQHF. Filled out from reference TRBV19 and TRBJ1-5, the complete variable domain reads DGGITQSPKYLFRKEGQNVTLSCEQNLNHDAMYWYRQDPGQGLRLIYYSQIVNDFQKGDIAEGYSVSREKKESFPLTVTSAQKNPTAFYLCASRNTGAGQPQHFGDGTRLSIL.

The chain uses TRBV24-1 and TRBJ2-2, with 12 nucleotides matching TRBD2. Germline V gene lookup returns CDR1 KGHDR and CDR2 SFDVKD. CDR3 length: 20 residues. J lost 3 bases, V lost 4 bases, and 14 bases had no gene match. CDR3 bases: TGTGCCACCAGTGAGGAACATCGAAGACTAGCGGGGGAGTACACCGGGGAGCTGTTTTTT. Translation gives CATSEEHRRLAGEYTGELFF.

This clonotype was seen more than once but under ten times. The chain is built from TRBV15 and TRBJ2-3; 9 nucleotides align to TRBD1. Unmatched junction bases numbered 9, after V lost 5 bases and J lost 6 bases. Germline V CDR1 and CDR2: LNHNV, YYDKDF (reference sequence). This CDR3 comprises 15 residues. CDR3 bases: TGTGCCACCAGCCCGGACAGGGGCCCGAGGGATACGCAGTATTTT. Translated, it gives CATSPDRGPRDTQYF.

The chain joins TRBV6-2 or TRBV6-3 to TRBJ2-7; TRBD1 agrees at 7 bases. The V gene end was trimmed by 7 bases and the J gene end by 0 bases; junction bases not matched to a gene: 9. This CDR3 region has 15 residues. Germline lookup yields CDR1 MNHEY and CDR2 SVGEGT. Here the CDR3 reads CASTPRDRSSYEQYF. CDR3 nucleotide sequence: TGTGCCAGCACTCCCCGGGACAGAAGCTCCTACGAGCAGTACTTC.

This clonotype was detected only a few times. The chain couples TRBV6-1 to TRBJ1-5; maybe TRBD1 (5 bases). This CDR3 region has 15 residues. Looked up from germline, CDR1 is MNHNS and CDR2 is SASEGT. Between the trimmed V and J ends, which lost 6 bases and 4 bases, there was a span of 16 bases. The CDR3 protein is CASRGTGQNNQPQHF. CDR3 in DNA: TGTGCCAGCAGAGGGACGGGCCAGAATAATCAGCCCCAGCATTTT.

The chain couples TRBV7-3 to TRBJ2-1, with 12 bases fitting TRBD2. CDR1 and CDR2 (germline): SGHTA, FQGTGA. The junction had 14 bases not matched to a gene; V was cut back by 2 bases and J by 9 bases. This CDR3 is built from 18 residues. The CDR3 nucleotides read TGTGCCAGCAGCTTATACGTTGGGCTAGCGGGGGGGTCTATTGAGCAGTTCTTC. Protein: CASSLYVGLAGGSIEQFF.

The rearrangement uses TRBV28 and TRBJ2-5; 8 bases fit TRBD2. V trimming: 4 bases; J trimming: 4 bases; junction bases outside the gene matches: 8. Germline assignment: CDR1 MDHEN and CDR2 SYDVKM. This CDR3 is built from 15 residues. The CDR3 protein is CASSYGGRTSETQYF. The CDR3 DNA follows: TGTGCCAGCAGTTATGGCGGGAGGACTTCAGAGACCCAGTACTTC.

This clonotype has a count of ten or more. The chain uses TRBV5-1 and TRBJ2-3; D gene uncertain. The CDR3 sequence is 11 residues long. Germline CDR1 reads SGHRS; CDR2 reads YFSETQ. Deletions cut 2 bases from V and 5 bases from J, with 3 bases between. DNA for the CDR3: TGCGCCAGCAGCTTAATAGATACGCAGTATTTT. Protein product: CASSLIDTQYF.

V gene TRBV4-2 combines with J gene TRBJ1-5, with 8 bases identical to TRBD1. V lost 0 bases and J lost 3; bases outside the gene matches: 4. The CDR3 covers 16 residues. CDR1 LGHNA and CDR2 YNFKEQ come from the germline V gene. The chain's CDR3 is CASSQDRQGLNQPQHF. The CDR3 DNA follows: TGTGCCAGCAGCCAAGACCGACAGGGGCTCAATCAGCCCCAGCATTTT.

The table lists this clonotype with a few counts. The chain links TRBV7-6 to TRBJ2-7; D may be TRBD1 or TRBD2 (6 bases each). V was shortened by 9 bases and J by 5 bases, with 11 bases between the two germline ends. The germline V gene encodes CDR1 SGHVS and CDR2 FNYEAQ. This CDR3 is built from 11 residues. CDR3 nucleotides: TGTGCCAGGCAGGGGAGGCACGAGCAGTACTTC. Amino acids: CARQGRHEQYF.

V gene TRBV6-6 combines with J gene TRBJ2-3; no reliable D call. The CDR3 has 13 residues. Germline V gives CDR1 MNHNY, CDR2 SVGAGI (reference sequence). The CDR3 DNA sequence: TGTGCTACGTATCGGTCGAGCACAGATACGCAGTATTTT. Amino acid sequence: CATYRSSTDTQYF.